This record concerns one TCR beta chain sequence. Its antigen is unknown. PCR was performed using 60 Vbeta and 13 Jbeta primers. Original processing notes: Roughly 83 million unique TCR beta chains, around 11 million of them shared, were counted by a later analysis. Assay: immunoSEQ multiplex PCR; the TCRdb copy retains only in-frame clones and omits some. V, J and clone size are taken as reported in that table, and D and trimming were inferred from the DNA itself. This listing includes 100,000 to 150,000 clones. The CDR3 is 21 amino acids. V dropped 3 bases and J dropped 3; count of bases not matched to a gene: 20. From germline, CDR1 is LNHDA and CDR2 SQIVND (reference sequence). This sample is drawn from a study of cytomegalovirus exposure and HLA in healthy donors. Study-level findings and limits: Sequencing likely caused a cluster of highly shared sequence variants. HLA alleles were associated with 16,000 or so TCR beta sequences in a later analysis at 0.05 false discovery rate. According to an earlier analysis, most TCR beta V segments yielded productive rearrangements about 87% or about 30% of the time.

The rearrangement uses TRBV19 and TRBJ1-2; TRBD1 aligns across 12 bases. The sequence was obtained from a young man in good health and CMV-seronegative. The sample was PBMCs. The CDR3 coding sequence is TGTGCCAGTAGTATTTCCAGAATTGGCCGTAGGGACAGGGGGCCCCACTATGGCTACACCTTC. It specifies CASSISRIGRRDRGPHYGYTF.